Below, 14 T cell receptor beta chains from the same sample are listed, as sequenced in a study of response to subunit inactivated influenza vaccine. TCRdb ran MiXCR on the RT-PCR reads and lists one entry per CDR3 protein. Of 300,000 to 350,000 distinct CDR3 sequences listed, about 20% are singletons. Specimen: PBMCs from blood, collected roughly 20 months after vaccination. The receptor set was obtained from a man aged 45-69 years who received an inactivated influenza vaccine.

The rearrangement links TRBV6-1 to TRBJ1-5; possible D gene TRBD1, 6 bases. The CDR3 runs to 15 residues. V was shortened by 5 bases and J by 8 bases, with 19 bases between the two germline ends. Germline V lookup: CDR1 MNHNS, CDR2 SASEGT. DNA of the CDR3: TGTGCCAGCAGTCCCCTAGGGGGGGTTGGAAAGCCCCAGCATTTT. Amino acids: CASSPLGGVGKPQHF.

This clonotype has a handful of counts. This rearrangement joins TRBV2 to TRBJ1-1; 7 bases align to TRBD1. With V trimmed by 8 bases and J by 8 bases, 17 bases remained unmatched. Germline V gives CDR1 SNHLY, CDR2 FYNNEI. The CDR3 totals 15 residues. The CDR3, as DNA: TGTGCCAGCCACAAATCCGGGACAGCCCTAGTAGAAGCTTTCTTT. Its protein is CASHKSGTALVEAFF.

The V and J genes are TRBV6-2 or TRBV6-3 and TRBJ1-2, with D possibly matching TRBD1 (5 bases). The CDR3 length is 12 residues. CDR1 MNHEY and CDR2 SVGEGT come from the germline V gene. V was pared by 10 bases and J by 3 bases, with 12 bases between. The CDR3 nucleotides read TGTGCCACCCGGCAGGGCTACTATGGCTACACCTTC. Translating it yields CATRQGYYGYTF.

This clonotype turned up a few times. The gene calls are TRBV20-1 and TRBJ2-7, with TRBD2 matching over 7 bases. From germline, CDR1 is DFQATT and CDR2 SNEGSKA (reference sequence). The J segment lost 7 bases and the V segment lost 5 bases, leaving 20 bases of the junction unmatched. The CDR3 contains 16 residues. CDR3 bases: TGCAGTGCTTTCCCTGGTGGGGGAGGGCAACCCAGGGAGCAGTACTTC. Its translation: CSAFPGGGGQPREQYF.

This chain joins TRBV20-1 and TRBJ1-5; D uncertain. The CDR3 extends over 16 amino acids. In germline, CDR1 is DFQATT, CDR2 SNEGSKA (reference sequence). The V end lost 3 bases, the J end lost 0 bases, and 15 bases lay between the germline ends. The CDR3 reads CSARFMLGYSNQPQHF. The CDR3 DNA sequence: TGCAGTGCTAGGTTTATGCTTGGTTATAGCAATCAGCCCCAGCATTTT.

This clonotype was observed at least ten times. The chain is built from TRBV12-3 or TRBV12-4 and TRBJ2-3; 10 bases align to TRBD2. This CDR3 has 14 residues. V lost 10 bases, J lost 6 bases, and 10 bases stayed unmatched. CDR3 residues: CATATSGQADTQYF. The CDR3 region has the DNA TGTGCCACAGCGACTAGCGGGCAGGCCGATACGCAGTATTTT.

Only a few counts were recorded for this clonotype. The CDR3 is CASSPRSGTSNTEAFF. CDR3 nucleotide sequence: TGTGCCAGCTCACCACGGTCAGGGACATCGAACACTGAAGCTTTCTTT. The chain recombines TRBV18 with TRBJ1-1, with D tentatively TRBD1 (6 bases). In germline, CDR1 is KGHSH, CDR2 LQKENI. CDR3 length: 16 amino acids. V lost 1 base and J 1 base, leaving 13 bases between the germline ends. Supplemented by reference TRBV18 and TRBJ1-1, the full variable domain reads NAGVMQNPRHLVRRRGQEARLRCSPMKGHSHVYWYRQLPEEGLKFMVYLQKENIIDESGMPKERFSAEFPKEGPSILRIQQVVRGDSAAYFCASSPRSGTSNTEAFFGQGTRLTVV.

This clonotype was observed at least ten times. The rearrangement links TRBV4-2 to TRBJ1-1; D perhaps matches TRBD1 (5 bases). The length of the CDR3 is 15 residues. The germline V gene has CDR1 LGHNA and CDR2 YNFKEQ. V lost 0 bases and J 1 base, leaving 9 bases between the germline ends. The CDR3 loop is CASSQDGTGNTEAFF. CDR3 bases: TGTGCCAGCAGCCAAGACGGGACGGGGAACACTGAAGCTTTCTTT.

A few counts support this clonotype. The V gene is TRBV28, the J gene TRBJ1-6; D is undetermined. CDR3 size: 15 residues. The germline CDR1 and CDR2 sequences are MDHEN and SYDVKM. Trimming took 8 bases from V and 9 from J, leaving 20 bases between them. The CDR3 spells CASGRTGRKASPLHF. CDR3 in DNA: TGTGCCAGCGGCCGAACTGGGAGGAAAGCTTCACCCCTCCACTTT. The entire variable domain, with the rest obtained from reference TRBV28 and TRBJ1-6, is as follows: DVKVTQSSRYLVKRTGEKVFLECVQDMDHENMFWYRQDPGLGLRLIYFSYDVKMKEKGDIPEGYSVSREKKERFSLILESASTNQTSMYLCASGRTGRKASPLHFGNGTRLTVT.

The sample holds a few counts of this clonotype. The chain employs TRBV24-1 and TRBJ2-1; the match to TRBD2 covers 7 bases. V lost 2 bases, J lost 0 bases, and 6 bases stayed unmatched. CDR3 length: 17 amino acids. Germline V gives CDR1 KGHDR, CDR2 SFDVKD. This chain's CDR3 is CATSDSTSESSYNEQFF. The CDR3 bases are TGTGCCACCAGTGATTCAACTAGCGAGAGCTCCTACAATGAGCAGTTCTTC.

A few counts support this clonotype. The chain employs TRBV12-3 or TRBV12-4 and TRBJ1-2, with 7 bases lining up with TRBD1. The CDR3 spans 15 residues. J was trimmed by 8 bases and V by 5 bases; bases with no gene match: 14. The CDR3 nucleotides are TGTGCCAGCAGTCCCAAACTTCGACAGGGTCCAGGCTACACCTTC. Protein product: CASSPKLRQGPGYTF.

With respect to this clonotype: A much more abundant neighbour one base away suggests this may be a read error. The gene calls are TRBV5-5 and TRBJ1-2; TRBD1 aligns across 7 bases. The germline V gene has CDR1 SGHKS and CDR2 YYEKEE (reference sequence). This CDR3 region has 14 residues. V shed 3 bases and J 2 bases; nucleotides not matched to a gene: 4. CDR3 in DNA: TGTGCCAGCAGCTCCGGGACAGAGAACTATGGCTACACCTTC. Protein: CASSSGTENYGYTF.

This clonotype was seen a few times. This chain joins TRBV6-5 and TRBJ1-3; D unclear. The CDR3 covers 14 residues. With 2 bases removed from V and 0 bases from J, the gap between germline ends came to 5 bases. The germline V gene has CDR1 MNHEY and CDR2 SVGAGI. DNA of the CDR3: TGTGCCAGCAGTTACGTTGGCTCTGGAAACACCATATATTTT. Its protein is CASSYVGSGNTIYF.

The chain recombines TRBV29-1 with TRBJ2-1; 9 bases align to TRBD1. This CDR3 has 13 residues. Trimming took 5 bases from V and 7 from J; bases not matched to a gene: 6. Germline assignment: CDR1 SQVTM and CDR2 ANQGSEA. CDR3: CSVTGTGLNEQFF. The CDR3 DNA reads TGCAGCGTTACCGGGACAGGGTTGAATGAGCAGTTCTTC.